Sequencing of this T cell receptor beta chain was carried out in a study of T cell responses to AZD1222 COVID-19 vaccine. About the study: Pooling of second doses given at about 4 or about 12 weeks was done. Regarding the study as a whole: Only five to seven AZD1222 recipients were seropositive at baseline. The sample set comprised mostly white British donors with more females, and clonal diversity was possibly underestimated. Reportedly, nearly half of unique spike TCRs recognized epitopes outside B.1.351/B.1.1.7 mutations.

About this clone itself: Its antigen is undetermined.

TCRdb's copy holds only in-frame clones and misses some; the assay was immunoSEQ multiplex PCR. The data contain tens of thousands of clones, about 85% of them singletons. This CDR3 has 14 residues. Germline CDR1 and CDR2: KGHSH and LQKENI. V was shortened by 3 bases and J by 1 base, with 9 bases between the two germline ends. This TCR was recovered from an adult in good health. The sample in question was peripheral blood, obtained on day 0 of AZD1222 vaccination. The chain links TRBV18 to TRBJ1-2, with D possibly matching TRBD1 (6 bases). CDR3 protein: CASSPGGGNYGYTF. The CDR3 nucleotides read TGTGCCAGCTCACCGGGGGGCGGTAACTATGGCTACACCTTC.